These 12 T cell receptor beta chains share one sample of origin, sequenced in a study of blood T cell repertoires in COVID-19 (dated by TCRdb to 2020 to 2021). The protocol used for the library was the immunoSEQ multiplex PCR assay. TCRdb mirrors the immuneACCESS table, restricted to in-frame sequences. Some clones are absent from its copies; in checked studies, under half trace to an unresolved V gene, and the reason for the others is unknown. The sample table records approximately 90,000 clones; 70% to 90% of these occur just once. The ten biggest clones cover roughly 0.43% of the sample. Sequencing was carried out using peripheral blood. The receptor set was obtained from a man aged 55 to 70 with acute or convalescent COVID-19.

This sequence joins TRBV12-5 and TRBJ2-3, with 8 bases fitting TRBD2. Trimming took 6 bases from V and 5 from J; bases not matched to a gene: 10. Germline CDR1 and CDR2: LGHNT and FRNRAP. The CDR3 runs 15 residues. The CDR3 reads CASGSKAGAGDTQYF. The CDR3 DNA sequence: TGTGCTAGTGGCTCTAAAGCGGGAGCGGGAGATACGCAGTATTTT. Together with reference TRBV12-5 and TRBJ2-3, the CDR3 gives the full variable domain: DARVTQTPRHKVTEMGQEVTMRCQPILGHNTVFWYRQTMMQGLELLAYFRNRAPLDDSGMPKDRFSAEMPDATLATLKIQPSEPRDSAVYFCASGSKAGAGDTQYFGPGTRLTVL.

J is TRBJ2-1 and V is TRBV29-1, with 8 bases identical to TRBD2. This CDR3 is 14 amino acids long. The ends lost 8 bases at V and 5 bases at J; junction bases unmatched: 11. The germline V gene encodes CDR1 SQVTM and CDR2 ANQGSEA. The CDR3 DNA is TGCAGCTTCCTCCCCGGGACTAGGAACAATGAGCAGTTCTTC. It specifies CSFLPGTRNNEQFF.

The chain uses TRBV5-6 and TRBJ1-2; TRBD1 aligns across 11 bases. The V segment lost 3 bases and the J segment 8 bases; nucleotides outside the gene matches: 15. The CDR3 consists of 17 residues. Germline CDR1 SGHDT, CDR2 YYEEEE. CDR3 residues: CASSSTGTGGVRPGYTF. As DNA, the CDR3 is TGTGCCAGCAGCTCCACCGGGACAGGGGGTGTTCGCCCGGGCTACACCTTC.

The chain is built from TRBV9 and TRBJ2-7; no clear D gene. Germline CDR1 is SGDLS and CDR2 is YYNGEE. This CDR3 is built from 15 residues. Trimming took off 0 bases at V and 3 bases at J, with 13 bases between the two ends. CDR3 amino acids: CASSVGPGPDYEQYF. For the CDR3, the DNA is TGTGCCAGCAGCGTAGGGCCAGGCCCCGACTACGAGCAGTACTTC.

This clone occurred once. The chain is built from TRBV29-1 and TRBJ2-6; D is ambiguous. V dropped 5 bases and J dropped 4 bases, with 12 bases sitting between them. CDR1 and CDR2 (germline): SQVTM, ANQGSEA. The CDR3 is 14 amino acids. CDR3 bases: TGCAGCGTTTCTCCCATGGCCGGGGCCAACGTCCTGACTTTC. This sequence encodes CSVSPMAGANVLTF.

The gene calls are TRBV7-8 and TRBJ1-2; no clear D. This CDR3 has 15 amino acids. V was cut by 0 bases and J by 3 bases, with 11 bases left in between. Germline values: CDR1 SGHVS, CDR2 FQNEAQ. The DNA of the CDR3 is TGTGCCAGCAGCTTAGCGTCGGGAGGGCACTATGGCTACACCTTC. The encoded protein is CASSLASGGHYGYTF.

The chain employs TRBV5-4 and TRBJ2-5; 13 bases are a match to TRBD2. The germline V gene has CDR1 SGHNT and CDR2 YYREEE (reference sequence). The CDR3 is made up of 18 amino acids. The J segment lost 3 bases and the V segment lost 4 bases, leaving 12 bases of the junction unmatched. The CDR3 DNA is TGTGCCAGCAGCCGGGGGACTAGCGGGGATGCTGAGAAAGAGACCCAGTACTTC. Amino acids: CASSRGTSGDAEKETQYF.

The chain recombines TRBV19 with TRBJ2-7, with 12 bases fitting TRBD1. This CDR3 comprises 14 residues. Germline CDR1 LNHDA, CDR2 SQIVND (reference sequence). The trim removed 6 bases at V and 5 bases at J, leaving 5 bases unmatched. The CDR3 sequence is CASRTGTGGNEQYF. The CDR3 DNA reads TGTGCCAGTAGGACCGGGACAGGGGGCAACGAGCAGTACTTC.

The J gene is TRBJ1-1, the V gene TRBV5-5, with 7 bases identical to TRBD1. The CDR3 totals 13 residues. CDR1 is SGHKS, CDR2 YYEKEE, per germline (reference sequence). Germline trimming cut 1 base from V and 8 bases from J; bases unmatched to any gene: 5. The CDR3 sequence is CASSLTGTAEAFF. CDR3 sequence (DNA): TGTGCCAGCAGCTTGACCGGGACAGCAGAAGCTTTCTTT. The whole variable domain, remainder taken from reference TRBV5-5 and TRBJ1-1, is DAGVTQSPTHLIKTRGQQVTLRCSPISGHKSVSWYQQVLGQGPQFIFQYYEKEERGRGNFPDRFSARQFPNYSSELNVNALLLGDSALYLCASSLTGTAEAFFGQGTRLTVV.

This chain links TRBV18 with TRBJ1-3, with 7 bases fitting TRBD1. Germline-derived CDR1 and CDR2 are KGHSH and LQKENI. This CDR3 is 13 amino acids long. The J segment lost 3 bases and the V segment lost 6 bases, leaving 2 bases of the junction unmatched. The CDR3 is CASSTGFGNTIYF. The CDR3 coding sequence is TGTGCCAGCTCGACAGGGTTTGGAAACACCATATATTTT.

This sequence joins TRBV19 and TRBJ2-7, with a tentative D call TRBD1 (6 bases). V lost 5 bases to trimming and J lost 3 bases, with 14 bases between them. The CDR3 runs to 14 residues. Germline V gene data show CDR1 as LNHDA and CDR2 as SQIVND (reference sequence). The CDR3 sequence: CASSVDRSGYEQYF. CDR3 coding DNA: TGTGCCAGTAGTGTCGACAGGTCTGGCTACGAGCAGTACTTC.

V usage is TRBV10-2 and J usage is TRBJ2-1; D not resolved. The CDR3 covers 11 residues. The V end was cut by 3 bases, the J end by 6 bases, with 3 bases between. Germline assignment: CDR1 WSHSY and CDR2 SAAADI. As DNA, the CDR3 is TGCGCCAGCAGTGAACTCAATGAGCAGTTCTTC. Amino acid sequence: CASSELNEQFF.